A single sample gave rise to the 8 T cell receptor beta chains below, sequenced in a study of sequential checkpoint blockade in melanoma (dated by TCRdb to the late 2010s). The treatment or condition label of this sample denotes: randomized to nivolumab then ipilimumab (arm A) or the reverse (arm B). Preparation of the library involved the immunoSEQ multiplex PCR assay. TCRdb retrieved this table from immuneACCESS and kept in-frame rearrangements only. Not all clones are present; in checked studies, unresolved V genes account for under half, and no reason is known for the remainder. The sample yields 19,000 or so clones; around 70% were counted once. Around 24% of the sample belongs to the ten largest clones. The material was CD8+ T cells sorted from blood (inferred from file names), obtained from a patient given nivolumab and ipilimumab in sequence. These receptors were collected from a human donor with melanoma.

This clone has just a few counts. The chain recombines TRBV5-6 with TRBJ2-7; D is undetermined. The CDR3 extends over 14 amino acids. CDR1 is SGHDT and CDR2 is YYEEEE in the germline V gene. Trimming left V 2 bases short and J 3 bases short, with 12 bases between. Here the CDR3 DNA reads TGTGCCAGCAGCTTTTCCACTAACCACTACGAGCAGTACTTC. It is translated as CASSFSTNHYEQYF.

This clone was observed a few times. The CDR3 spells CASSVAGAGNTIYF. CDR3 nucleotides: TGTGCCAGCAGCGTAGCAGGGGCTGGAAACACCATATATTTT. The rearrangement joins TRBV9 to TRBJ1-3, with D tentatively TRBD1 (6 bases). The germline V gene has CDR1 SGDLS and CDR2 YYNGEE. V lost 0 bases and J lost 2, with 6 bases in between. The CDR3 extends over 14 amino acids. The whole variable domain, filled in from reference TRBV9 and TRBJ1-3, reads DSGVTQTPKHLITATGQRVTLRCSPRSGDLSVYWYQQSLDQGLQFLIQYYNGEERAKGNILERFSAQQFPDLHSELNLSSLELGDSALYFCASSVAGAGNTIYFGEGSWLTVV.

CDR3 nucleotides: TGTGCCAGCAGTTTAACAGCGACAGGGACTTCCTACGAGCAGTACTTC. This codes for CASSLTATGTSYEQYF. V and J are TRBV27 and TRBJ2-7, with D possibly matching TRBD1 (7 bases). Between the trimmed V and J ends, which lost 2 bases and 1 base, there was a span of 15 bases. The germline V gene encodes CDR1 MNHEY and CDR2 SMNVEV (reference sequence). The CDR3 loop spans 16 amino acids.

This clone has a handful of counts. The chain has TRBV14 and TRBJ1-2; 7 bases line up with TRBD1. The CDR3 is made up of 17 amino acids. After removal of 4 bases from V and 5 bases from J, the junction contained 16 bases not matched to a gene. Germline loops: CDR1 SGHDN, CDR2 FVKESK. The CDR3 DNA reads TGTGCCAGCAGCCGATCCCCCCGGGAGGGGGCTTGGTATGGCTACACCTTC. Its translation: CASSRSPREGAWYGYTF.

CDR3 DNA sequence: TGTGCCAGCAGCTTAGAGGGGGCAGGCGGGGAGCTGTTTTTT. It encodes CASSLEGAGGELFF. This chain joins TRBV11-3 and TRBJ2-2; TRBD1 is a possible D gene (6 bases). Per germline, CDR1 SGHNT and CDR2 YENEEA. The CDR3 contains 14 residues. V was clipped by 0 bases and J by 7 bases, with 9 bases between them.

The CDR3 bases are TGTGCCAGCAGCTCCCCCGGGACAGGGACTGGCTACACCTTC. It codes for CASSSPGTGTGYTF. The gene calls are TRBV9 and TRBJ1-2, with TRBD1 matching 9 bases. The CDR3 sequence is 14 residues long. Trimming at V came to 4 bases and at J to 7 bases, leaving 8 bases not matched to a gene. The germline gives CDR1 SGDLS, CDR2 YYNGEE.

The chain combines TRBV27 with TRBJ2-1; 7 bases align to TRBD1. The germline gives CDR1 MNHEY, CDR2 SMNVEV (reference sequence). This CDR3 has 14 residues. Trimming took 5 bases from V and 9 from J; bases not matched to a gene: 10. DNA of the CDR3: TGTGCCAGCAGTCCGACAGGGCCCCGGGGTGAGCAGTTCTTC. It specifies CASSPTGPRGEQFF.

V gene TRBV7-7 combines with J gene TRBJ2-5; D may be TRBD1 (6 bases). CDR3 length equals 21 residues. V lost 1 base and J 4 bases, leaving 31 bases between the germline ends. Germline values: CDR1 SSHAT, CDR2 FNYEAQ (reference sequence). The CDR3 sequence is CASSLESRWTAIGSTRETQYF. CDR3 bases: TGTGCCAGCAGCTTAGAAAGTAGGTGGACAGCCATTGGTTCTACGCGAGAGACCCAGTACTTC.